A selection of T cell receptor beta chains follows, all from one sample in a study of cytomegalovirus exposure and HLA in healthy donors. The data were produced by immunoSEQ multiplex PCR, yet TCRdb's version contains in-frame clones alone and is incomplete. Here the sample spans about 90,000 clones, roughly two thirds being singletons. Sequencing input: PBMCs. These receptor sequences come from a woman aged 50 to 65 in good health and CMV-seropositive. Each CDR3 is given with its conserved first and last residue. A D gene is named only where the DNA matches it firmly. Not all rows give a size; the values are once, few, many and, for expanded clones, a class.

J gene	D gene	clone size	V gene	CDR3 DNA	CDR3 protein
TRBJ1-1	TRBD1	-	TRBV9	TGTGCCAGCAGCGAGTTACAGGGGTTGAACACTGAAGCTTTCTTT	CASSELQGLNTEAFF
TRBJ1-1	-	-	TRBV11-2	TGTGCCAGCAGCTTCGAGGTAAACACTGAAGCTTTCTTT	CASSFEVNTEAFF
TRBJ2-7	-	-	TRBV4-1	TGCGCCAGCAGCCACCCTGGACAGGGGAGAGCTAGCGGGTCCACCTACGAGCAGTACTTC	CASSHPGQGRASGSTYEQYF
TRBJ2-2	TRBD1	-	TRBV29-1	TGCAGCGTTCTAAAACAGGGGGCCGGGGAGCTGTTTTTT	CSVLKQGAGELFF
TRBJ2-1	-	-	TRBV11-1	TGTGCCAGCAGCTTACTAGAAGCGGGCGGTGAGCAGTTCTTC	CASSLLEAGGEQFF
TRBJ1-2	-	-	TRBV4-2	TGTGCCAGCAGCCAGGATCACACGGAGAGTTATGGCTACACCTTC	CASSQDHTESYGYTF
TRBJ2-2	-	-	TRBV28	TGTGCCAGCAGTCGAACAGGGTGGAAGGCCGGGGAGCTGTTTTTT	CASSRTGWKAGELFF
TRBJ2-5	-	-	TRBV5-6	TGTGCCAGCAGCCCACTCGGGACTTTTGAGCAGTACTTC	CASSPLGTFEQYF
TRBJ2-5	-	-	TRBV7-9	TGTGCCAGCAGCTTTCTTGTGGCAGAGACCCAGTACTTC	CASSFLVAETQYF
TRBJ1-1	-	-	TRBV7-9	TGTGCCAGCAGCTTAGTAGGACTTAACACTGAAGCTTTCTTT	CASSLVGLNTEAFF
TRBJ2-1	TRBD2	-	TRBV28	TGTGCCAGCAGTTACCCGAGGCTAGCGGGAGGCAATGAGCAGTTCTTC	CASSYPRLAGGNEQFF
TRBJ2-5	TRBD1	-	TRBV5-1	TGCGCCAGCAGCCCTCGGGACACCCAGGGGGAAGAGACCCAGTACTTC	CASSPRDTQGEETQYF
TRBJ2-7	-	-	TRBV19	TGTGCCAGTAGTACCTATCCTGAGTCCTACGAGCAGTACTTC	CASSTYPESYEQYF
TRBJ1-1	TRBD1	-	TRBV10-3	TGTGCCATCAGTGAGACAGGGGTTGAGAACACTGAAGCTTTCTTT	CAISETGVENTEAFF
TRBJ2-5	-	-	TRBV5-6	TGTGCCAGCAGCTTGCTAACGGGGGAAAAAGTGACCCAGTACTTC	CASSLLTGEKVTQYF
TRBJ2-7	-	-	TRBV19	TGTGCCAGTAGTATAGGAGGAGGGCGTTTTTTCTACGAGCAGTACTTC	CASSIGGGRFFYEQYF
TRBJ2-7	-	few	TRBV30	TGTGCCTGGAGTGTACCGTGGAGGACCTACGAGCAGTACTTC	CAWSVPWRTYEQYF
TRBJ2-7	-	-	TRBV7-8	TGTGCCAGCAGCCCTGAGGTAGGCTACGAGCAGTACTTC	CASSPEVGYEQYF
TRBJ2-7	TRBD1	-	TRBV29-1	TGCAGCGCCTCCGGGACAGGGGGCTGCGAGCAGTACTTC	CSASGTGGCEQYF
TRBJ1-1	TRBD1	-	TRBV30	TGTGCCTGGAATCCTATCGGACAGGGCACTGAAGCTTTCTTT	CAWNPIGQGTEAFF
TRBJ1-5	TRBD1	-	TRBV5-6	TGTGCCAGCAGCGTAGCCGGGACAGGGGACGGTCAGCCCCAGCATTTT	CASSVAGTGDGQPQHF
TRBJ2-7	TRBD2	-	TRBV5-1	TGCGCCAGCAGTCTCCCGAGCGGGAGTCTCTCCGAGCAGTACTTC	CASSLPSGSLSEQYF
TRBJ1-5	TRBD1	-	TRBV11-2	TGTGCCAGCAGCGTCGACAGGGGTCACAATCAGCCCCAGCATTTT	CASSVDRGHNQPQHF
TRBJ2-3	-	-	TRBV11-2	TGTGCCAGCAGCTCCCCCGCTTCGAGTGGCACAGATACGCAGTATTTT	CASSSPASSGTDTQYF
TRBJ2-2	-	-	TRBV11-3	TGTGCCAGCAGCTTTAGCCGGGAAGGCACCGGGGAGCTGTTTTTT	CASSFSREGTGELFF
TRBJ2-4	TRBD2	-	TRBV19	TGTGCCAGTAGTCCTCGGACTAGCGGGAGGGCCGGGGACATTCAGTACTTC	CASSPRTSGRAGDIQYF
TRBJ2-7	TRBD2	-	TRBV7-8	TGTGCCAGCAGCCGGAGCTTGGGACTATCTAACGAGCAGTACTTC	CASSRSLGLSNEQYF
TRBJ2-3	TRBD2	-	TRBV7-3	TGTGCCAGCAGCCGGACTAGCGGGAGCCGCGGCACAGATACGCAGTATTTT	CASSRTSGSRGTDTQYF
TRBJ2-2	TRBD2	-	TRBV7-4	TGTGCCAGCAGCTTAGACGAGGTCCGCGGGGGCACCGGGGAGCTGTTTTTT	CASSLDEVRGGTGELFF
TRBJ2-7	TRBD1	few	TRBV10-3	TGTGCCATCAGTGCCCGACCAGGGGGCTCCGGCGAGCAGTACTTC	CAISARPGGSGEQYF
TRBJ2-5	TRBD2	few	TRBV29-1	TGCAGCGCCCTAGGCGGGGGCCAAGAGACCCAGTACTTC	CSALGGGQETQYF
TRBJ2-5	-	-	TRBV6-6	TGTGCCAGCAAGGGGCAGGTGGAGACCCAGTACTTC	CASKGQVETQYF
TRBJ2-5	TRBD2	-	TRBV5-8	TGTGCCAGCAGCTTGGGAACCAGCGGGAGTACGGAGACCCAGTACTTC	CASSLGTSGSTETQYF
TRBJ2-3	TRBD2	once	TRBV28	TGTGCCAGCAGTTCCGCTAGCGGGAGAAGGCTCGGAGATACGCAGTATTTT	CASSSASGRRLGDTQYF
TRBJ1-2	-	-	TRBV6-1	TGTGCCAGCAAGGGGTCTGGTCTTGGATATGGCTACACCTTC	CASKGSGLGYGYTF
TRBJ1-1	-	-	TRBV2	TGTGCCAGCCGGGGGGCCCCTGAAGCTTTCTTT	CASRGAPEAFF
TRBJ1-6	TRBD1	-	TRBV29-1	TGCAGCGTTCGTTTCCAGGGGGCTAATTCACCCCTCCACTTT	CSVRFQGANSPLHF
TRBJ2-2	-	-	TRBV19	TGTGCCAGTAGTACCCCGGGACAGAACACCGGGGAGCTGTTTTTT	CASSTPGQNTGELFF
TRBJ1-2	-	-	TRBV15	TGTGCCACCAGCAGAGATGGACTGGCTAACTATGGCTACACCTTC	CATSRDGLANYGYTF